The entry below describes one T cell receptor beta chain. TCRdb processed the 5' RACE reads anew with MiXCR; each CDR3 protein has one entry. The data show roughly 58,000 distinct CDR3 sequences, more than 20% seen once. Treg sorting used a CD4+CD25+CD127-/low gate. Germline assignment: CDR1 SGHRS and CDR2 YFSETQ. V dropped 0 bases and J dropped 1 base, with 7 bases sitting between them. The CDR3 has 14 residues. This receptor was obtained from a female donor with breast cancer. The chain recombines TRBV5-1 with TRBJ1-1; D uncertain. The sequenced material came from tumor-infiltrating Tregs sorted from the breast tumor. CDR3 loop: CASSLALANTEAFF. Written as DNA, the CDR3 is TGCGCCAGCAGCTTGGCCCTAGCGAACACTGAAGCTTTCTTT.